These 16 T cell receptor beta chains came from one sample sequenced in a study of cytomegalovirus exposure and HLA in healthy donors. Primers: 60 Vbeta forward and 13 Jbeta reverse. Profiled with immunoSEQ multiplex PCR; TCRdb holds only in-frame clones, not every one. The top ten clones hold approximately 0.31% of a sample with under 200,000 clones, 70% to 90% of them seen once. Sequences were obtained from PBMCs. These receptor sequences come from a woman aged 25 to 39 in good health and CMV-seronegative.

J is TRBJ2-1 and V is TRBV28; 9 bases map to TRBD1. CDR1 and CDR2 (germline): MDHEN, SYDVKM. The CDR3 runs to 13 residues. J was trimmed by 6 bases and V by 5 bases; bases with no gene match: 2. CDR3 sequence reads: CASSQTGGNEQFF. The CDR3 coding sequence is TGTGCCAGCAGTCAGACAGGGGGCAATGAGCAGTTCTTC.

The chain uses TRBV6-6 and TRBJ2-5, with D perhaps matching TRBD2 (6 bases). This CDR3 is 16 amino acids long. Germline V lookup: CDR1 MNHNY, CDR2 SVGAGI (reference sequence). V was shortened by 2 bases and J by 4 bases, with 17 bases between the two germline ends. This chain's CDR3 is CASSYPGGDTRETQYF. The CDR3 DNA is TGTGCCAGCAGTTACCCCGGCGGGGATACGAGAGAGACCCAGTACTTC.

This chain links TRBV2 with TRBJ2-1, with a weak D call TRBD1 (6 bases). Trimming removed 3 bases from V and 4 bases from J, with 13 bases in between. There are 15 residues in the CDR3. Germline values: CDR1 SNHLY, CDR2 FYNNEI. The CDR3 DNA sequence: TGTGCCAGCAGTGAGAACAGGGTAGGGTACAATGAGCAGTTCTTC. Translating gives CASSENRVGYNEQFF.

This clone has a handful of counts. The rearrangement joins TRBV2 to TRBJ2-3; no clear D gene. This CDR3 contains 12 residues. V was trimmed by 8 bases and J by 4 bases, leaving 10 bases between them. Germline assignment: CDR1 SNHLY and CDR2 FYNNEI. The CDR3 reads CASQAPADTQYF. The CDR3 nucleotides are TGTGCCAGCCAAGCCCCGGCAGATACGCAGTATTTT.

This CDR3 is CASSELELVFEQYF. CDR3 bases: TGTGCCAGCAGTGAATTGGAGTTGGTGTTCGAGCAGTACTTC. The genes are TRBV6-1 and TRBJ2-7; D is unclear. The germline V and J ends were trimmed by 2 bases and 6 bases, with 14 bases remaining between them. The CDR3 totals 14 residues. Germline V gene lookup returns CDR1 MNHNS and CDR2 SASEGT.

The rearrangement uses TRBV18 and TRBJ2-7; 8 bases line up with TRBD2. This CDR3 has 14 residues. The germline gives CDR1 KGHSH, CDR2 LQKENI. The junction had 1 base not matched to a gene; V was cut back by 3 bases and J by 0 bases. The CDR3: CASSPSGTSYEQYF. The CDR3 DNA is TGTGCCAGCTCACCTAGCGGGACCTCCTACGAGCAGTACTTC.

This clone was seen once. The J gene is TRBJ2-6, the V gene TRBV5-1, with 8 bases lining up with TRBD1. Germline CDR1 reads SGHRS; CDR2 reads YFSETQ. The ends lost 4 bases at V and 1 base at J; junction bases unmatched: 13. The CDR3 covers 19 residues. The CDR3 protein is CASSTGQGGFASGANVLTF. CDR3 DNA sequence: TGCGCCAGCAGCACTGGACAGGGCGGGTTTGCGTCTGGGGCCAACGTCCTGACTTTC. Looking up the rest from reference TRBV5-1 and TRBJ2-6 gives the full variable domain: KAGVTQTPRYLIKTRGQQVTLSCSPISGHRSVSWYQQTPGQGLQFLFEYFSETQRNKGNFPGRFSGRQFSNSRSEMNVSTLELGDSALYLCASSTGQGGFASGANVLTFGAGSRLTVL.

V usage is TRBV28 and J usage is TRBJ2-5; 9 positions match TRBD2. This CDR3 is built from 16 residues. Losses at the gene ends were 3 bases for V and 1 base for J; bases not matched to a gene: 6. CDR1 and CDR2 from the germline V gene are MDHEN and SYDVKM. The CDR3 spells CASSFNPSGVQETQYF. DNA of the CDR3: TGTGCCAGCAGTTTTAATCCTAGCGGGGTCCAAGAGACCCAGTACTTC.

The genes are TRBV18 and TRBJ1-5; tentative D call: TRBD1 (5 bases). The germline V gene encodes CDR1 KGHSH and CDR2 LQKENI. This CDR3 comprises 14 residues. V gave up 4 bases and J gave up 1 base, with 8 bases separating them. This CDR3 is CASSRDSSNQPQHF. CDR3 coding DNA: TGTGCCAGCTCACGAGACAGCAGCAATCAGCCCCAGCATTTT.

The chain links TRBV5-1 to TRBJ2-1; 7 nucleotides agree with TRBD1. The V gene's germline CDR1 is SGHRS and CDR2 YFSETQ. V was pared by 4 bases and J by 6 bases, with 7 bases of the junction left unmatched. There are 14 residues in the CDR3. The CDR3 bases are TGCGCCAGCAGCAACTCCGGGACAGCCAATGAGCAGTTCTTC. It codes for CASSNSGTANEQFF.

The gene calls are TRBV6-6 and TRBJ1-5; 7 bases line up with TRBD1. Germline V lookup: CDR1 MNHNY, CDR2 SVGAGI (reference sequence). The CDR3 runs to 14 residues. J was trimmed by 9 bases and V by 0 bases; bases with no gene match: 5. CDR3 DNA sequence: TGTGCCAGCAGTTACTCGACAGGGTGGCGGCCCCAGCATTTT. The encoded protein is CASSYSTGWRPQHF.

V usage is TRBV15 and J usage is TRBJ2-7; the D gene is possibly TRBD1 (5 bases). This CDR3 spans 16 amino acids. In germline, CDR1 is LNHNV, CDR2 YYDKDF (reference sequence). Trimming left V 0 bases short and J 2 bases short, with 14 bases between. The CDR3 spells CATSRDRGRVPYEQYF. The CDR3, as DNA: TGTGCCACCAGCAGAGATCGAGGCAGGGTCCCCTACGAGCAGTACTTC.

The chain employs TRBV9 and TRBJ2-1; 12 nucleotides agree with TRBD2. This CDR3 is 15 amino acids long. J gave up 4 bases and V 4 bases, and 3 bases lay outside the gene matches. Germline V gene lookup returns CDR1 SGDLS and CDR2 YYNGEE. The CDR3 DNA sequence: TGTGCCAGCAGCCCTAGCGGGGGGGCTTACAATGAGCAGTTCTTC. It codes for CASSPSGGAYNEQFF. Full variable domain (rest looked up from reference TRBV9 and TRBJ2-1): DSGVTQTPKHLITATGQRVTLRCSPRSGDLSVYWYQQSLDQGLQFLIQYYNGEERAKGNILERFSAQQFPDLHSELNLSSLELGDSALYFCASSPSGGAYNEQFFGPGTRLTVL.

In DNA, the CDR3 is TGTGCCAGCAGTTACTTAGCAAGAGATACGCAGTATTTT. Protein sequence: CASSYLARDTQYF. The gene calls are TRBV6-5 and TRBJ2-3; D gene ambiguous. The germline gives CDR1 MNHEY, CDR2 SVGAGI. The CDR3 contains 13 residues. V lost 1 base and J lost 5, with 7 bases in between.

The chain joins TRBV13 to TRBJ2-7; weak D call: TRBD2 (5 bases). CDR3 length: 12 amino acids. V was trimmed by 4 bases and J by 4 bases, leaving 8 bases between them. Germline CDR1 is PRHDT and CDR2 is FYEKMQ (reference sequence). The CDR3 region has the DNA TGTGCCAGCAGCTCTCGGAGGTACGAGCAGTACTTC. It codes for CASSSRRYEQYF.

This clone was detected once. The gene calls are TRBV5-1 and TRBJ1-4, with a possible D match to TRBD1 (5 bases). The CDR3 contains 15 residues. Germline V CDR1 and CDR2: SGHRS, YFSETQ. Trimming shortened V by 0 bases and J by 8 bases, and 14 bases separated the two germline ends. The CDR3 is CASSLVGAEGEKLFF. CDR3 bases: TGCGCCAGCAGCTTGGTTGGGGCGGAAGGGGAAAAACTGTTTTTT.